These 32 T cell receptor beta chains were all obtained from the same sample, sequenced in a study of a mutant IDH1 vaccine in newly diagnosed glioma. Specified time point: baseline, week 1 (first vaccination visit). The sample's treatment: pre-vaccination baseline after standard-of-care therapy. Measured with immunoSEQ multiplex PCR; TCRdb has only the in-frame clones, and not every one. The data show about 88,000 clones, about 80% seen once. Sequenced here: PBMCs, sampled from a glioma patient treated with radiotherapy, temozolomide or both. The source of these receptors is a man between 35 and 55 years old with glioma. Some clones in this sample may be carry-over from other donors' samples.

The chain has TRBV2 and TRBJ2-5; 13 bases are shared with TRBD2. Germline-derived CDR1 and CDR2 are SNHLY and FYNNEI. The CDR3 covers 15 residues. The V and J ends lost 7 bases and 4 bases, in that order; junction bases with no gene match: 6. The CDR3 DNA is TGTGCCAGCACCTATACTAGCGGGGGGGGAGAGACCCAGTACTTC. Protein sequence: CASTYTSGGGETQYF.

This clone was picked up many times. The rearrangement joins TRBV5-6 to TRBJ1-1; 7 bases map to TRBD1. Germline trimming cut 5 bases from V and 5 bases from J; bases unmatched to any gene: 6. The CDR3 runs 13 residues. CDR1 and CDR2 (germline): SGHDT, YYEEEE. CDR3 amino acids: CASRRTQGTEAFF. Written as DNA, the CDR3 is TGTGCCAGCAGACGGACACAGGGGACTGAAGCTTTCTTT.

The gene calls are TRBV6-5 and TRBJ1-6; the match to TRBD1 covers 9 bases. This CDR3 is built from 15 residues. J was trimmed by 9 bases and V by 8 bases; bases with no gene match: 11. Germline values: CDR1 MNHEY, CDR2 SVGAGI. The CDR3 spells CASGNPGQGTSPLHF. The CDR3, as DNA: TGTGCCAGCGGTAACCCTGGACAGGGGACTTCACCCCTCCACTTT.

CDR3 sequence reads: CSVRSAGGYTF. CDR3 DNA: TGCAGCGTCCGTTCAGCCGGGGGCTACACCTTC. This sequence joins TRBV29-1 and TRBJ1-2; D gene ambiguous. There are 11 residues in the CDR3. CDR1 is SQVTM, CDR2 ANQGSEA, per germline. Trimming left V 6 bases short and J 8 bases short, with 13 bases between.

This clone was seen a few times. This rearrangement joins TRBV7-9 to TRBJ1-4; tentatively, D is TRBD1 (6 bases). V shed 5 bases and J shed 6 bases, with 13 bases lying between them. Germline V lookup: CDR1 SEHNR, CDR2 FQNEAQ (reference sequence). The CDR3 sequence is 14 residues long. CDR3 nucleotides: TGTGCCAGCAGCGCCGGGACAACAGATGAAAAACTGTTTTTT. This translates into CASSAGTTDEKLFF. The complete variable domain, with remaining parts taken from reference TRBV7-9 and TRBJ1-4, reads DTGVSQNPRHKITKRGQNVTFRCDPISEHNRLYWYRQTLGQGPEFLTYFQNEAQLEKSRLLSDRFSAERPKGSFSTLEIQRTEQGDSAMYLCASSAGTTDEKLFFGSGTQLSVL.

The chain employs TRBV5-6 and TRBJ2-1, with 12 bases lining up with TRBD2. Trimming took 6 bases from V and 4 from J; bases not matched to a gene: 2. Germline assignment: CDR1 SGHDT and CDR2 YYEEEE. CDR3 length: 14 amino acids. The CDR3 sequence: CASTGTSGYNEQFF. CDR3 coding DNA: TGTGCCAGCACCGGGACTAGCGGGTACAATGAGCAGTTCTTC.

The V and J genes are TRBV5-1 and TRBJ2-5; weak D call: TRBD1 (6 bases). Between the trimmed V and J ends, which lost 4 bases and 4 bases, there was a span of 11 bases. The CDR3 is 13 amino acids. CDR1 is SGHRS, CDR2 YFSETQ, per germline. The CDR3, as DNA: TGCGCCAGCAGCCAGGGGTTGTTAGAGACCCAGTACTTC. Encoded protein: CASSQGLLETQYF.

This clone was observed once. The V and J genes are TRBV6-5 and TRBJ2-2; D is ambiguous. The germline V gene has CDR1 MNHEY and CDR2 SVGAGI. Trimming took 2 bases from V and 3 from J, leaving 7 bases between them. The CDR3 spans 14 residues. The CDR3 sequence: CASSYAGDTGELFF. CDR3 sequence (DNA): TGTGCCAGCAGTTACGCTGGGGACACCGGGGAGCTGTTTTTT.

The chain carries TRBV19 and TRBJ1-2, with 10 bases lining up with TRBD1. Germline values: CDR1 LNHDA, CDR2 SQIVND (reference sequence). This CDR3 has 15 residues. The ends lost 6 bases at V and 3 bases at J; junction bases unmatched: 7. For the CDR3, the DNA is TGTGCCAGTAGAAACGACAGGGGGCTTTACTATGGCTACACCTTC. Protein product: CASRNDRGLYYGYTF. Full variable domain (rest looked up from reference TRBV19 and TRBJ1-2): DGGITQSPKYLFRKEGQNVTLSCEQNLNHDAMYWYRQDPGQGLRLIYYSQIVNDFQKGDIAEGYSVSREKKESFPLTVTSAQKNPTAFYLCASRNDRGLYYGYTFGSGTRLTVV.

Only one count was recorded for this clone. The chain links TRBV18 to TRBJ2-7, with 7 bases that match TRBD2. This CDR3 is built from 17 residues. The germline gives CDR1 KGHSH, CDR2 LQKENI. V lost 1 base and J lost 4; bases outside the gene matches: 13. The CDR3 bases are TGTGCCAGCTCACCACAGCTAGGGAGGGAAAACAGGTACGAGCAGTACTTC. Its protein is CASSPQLGRENRYEQYF.

This chain's CDR3 is CASSIGGQGIQTQYF. CDR3 sequence (DNA): TGTGCCAGTAGTATAGGTGGGCAGGGTATACAGACCCAGTACTTC. The rearrangement joins TRBV19 to TRBJ2-5, with a weak D call TRBD1 (5 bases). The CDR3 consists of 15 residues. Trimming removed 1 base at V and 6 bases at J, with 15 bases between. Germline lookup yields CDR1 LNHDA and CDR2 SQIVND (reference sequence).

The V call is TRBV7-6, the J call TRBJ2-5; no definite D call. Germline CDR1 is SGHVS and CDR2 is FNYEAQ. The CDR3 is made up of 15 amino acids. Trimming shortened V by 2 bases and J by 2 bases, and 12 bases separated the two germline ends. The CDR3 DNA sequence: TGTGCCAGCAGCTTAAATCTGGCCAGACAAGAGACCCAGTACTTC. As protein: CASSLNLARQETQYF.

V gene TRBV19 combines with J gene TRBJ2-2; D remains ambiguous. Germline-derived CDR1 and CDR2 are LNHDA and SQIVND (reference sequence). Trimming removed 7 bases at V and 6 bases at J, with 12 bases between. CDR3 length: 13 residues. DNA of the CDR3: TGTGCCAGTAACTTAGGGTACGCCGGGGAGCTGTTTTTT. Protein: CASNLGYAGELFF.

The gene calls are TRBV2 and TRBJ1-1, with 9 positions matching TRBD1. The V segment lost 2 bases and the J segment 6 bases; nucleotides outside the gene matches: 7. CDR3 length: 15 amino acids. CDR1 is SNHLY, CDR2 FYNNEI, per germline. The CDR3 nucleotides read TGTGCCAGCAGTGAACTGGAACAGGGGGCCGCTGAAGCTTTCTTT. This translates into CASSELEQGAAEAFF.

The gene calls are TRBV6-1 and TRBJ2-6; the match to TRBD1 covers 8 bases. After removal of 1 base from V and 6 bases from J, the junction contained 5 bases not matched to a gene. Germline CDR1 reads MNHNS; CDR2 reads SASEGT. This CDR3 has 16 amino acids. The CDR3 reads CASSEGGQGKANVLTF. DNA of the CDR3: TGTGCCAGCAGTGAAGGAGGACAGGGCAAGGCCAACGTCCTGACTTTC.

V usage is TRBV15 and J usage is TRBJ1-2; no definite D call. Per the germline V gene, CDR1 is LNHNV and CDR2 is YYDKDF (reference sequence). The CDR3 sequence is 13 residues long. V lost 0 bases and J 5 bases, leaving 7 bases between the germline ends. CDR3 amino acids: CATSRDAAYGYTF. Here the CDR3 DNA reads TGTGCCACCAGCAGAGATGCGGCTTATGGCTACACCTTC. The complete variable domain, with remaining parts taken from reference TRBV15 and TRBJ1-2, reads DAMVIQNPRYQVTQFGKPVTLSCSQTLNHNVMYWYQQKSSQAPKLLFHYYDKDFNNEADTPDNFQSRRPNTSFCFLDIRSPGLGDTAMYLCATSRDAAYGYTFGSGTRLTVV.

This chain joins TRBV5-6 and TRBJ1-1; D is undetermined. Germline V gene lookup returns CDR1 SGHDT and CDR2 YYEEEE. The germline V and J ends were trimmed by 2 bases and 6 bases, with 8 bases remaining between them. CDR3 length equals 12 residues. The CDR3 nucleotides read TGTGCCAGCAGCTTATGGGGAGCTGAAGCTTTCTTT. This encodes CASSLWGAEAFF.

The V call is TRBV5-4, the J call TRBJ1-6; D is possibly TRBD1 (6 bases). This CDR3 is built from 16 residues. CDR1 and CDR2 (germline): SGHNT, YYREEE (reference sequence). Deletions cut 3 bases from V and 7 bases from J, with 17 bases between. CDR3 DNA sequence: TGTGCCAGCAGCTCGAACTCACAGGGACTGAATTCACCCCTCCACTTT. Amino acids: CASSSNSQGLNSPLHF.

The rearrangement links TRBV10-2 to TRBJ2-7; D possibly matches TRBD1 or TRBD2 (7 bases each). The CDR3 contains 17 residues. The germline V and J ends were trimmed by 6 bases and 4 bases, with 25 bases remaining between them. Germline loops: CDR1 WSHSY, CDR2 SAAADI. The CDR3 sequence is CASSAPQGDTGLYEQYF. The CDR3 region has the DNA TGCGCCAGCAGCGCCCCGCAGGGGGATACGGGACTATACGAGCAGTACTTC.

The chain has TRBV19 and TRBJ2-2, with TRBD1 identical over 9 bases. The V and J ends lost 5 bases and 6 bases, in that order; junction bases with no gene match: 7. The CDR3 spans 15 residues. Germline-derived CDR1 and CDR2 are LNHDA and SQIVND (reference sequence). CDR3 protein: CASSPGTGLAGELFF. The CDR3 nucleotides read TGTGCCAGTAGTCCCGGGACAGGGTTGGCCGGGGAGCTGTTTTTT.

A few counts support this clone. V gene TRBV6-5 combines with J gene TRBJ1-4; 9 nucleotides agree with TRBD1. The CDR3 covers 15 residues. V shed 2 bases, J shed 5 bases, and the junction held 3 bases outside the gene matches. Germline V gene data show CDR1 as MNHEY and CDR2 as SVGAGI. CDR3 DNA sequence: TGTGCCAGCAGTTACGGGGACAGGGAGAATGAAAAACTGTTTTTT. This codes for CASSYGDRENEKLFF.

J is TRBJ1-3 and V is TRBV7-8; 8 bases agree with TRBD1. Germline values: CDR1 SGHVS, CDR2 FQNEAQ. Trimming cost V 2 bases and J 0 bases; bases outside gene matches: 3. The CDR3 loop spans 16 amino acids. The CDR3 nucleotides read TGTGCCAGCAGCTTACAGGGGGCATACTCTGGAAACACCATATATTTT. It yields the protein CASSLQGAYSGNTIYF.

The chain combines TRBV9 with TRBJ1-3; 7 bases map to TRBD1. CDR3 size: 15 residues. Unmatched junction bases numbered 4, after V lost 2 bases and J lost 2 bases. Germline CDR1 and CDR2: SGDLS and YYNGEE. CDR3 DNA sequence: TGTGCCAGCAGCGTCTCCGGGACAGCTGGAAACACCATATATTTT. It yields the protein CASSVSGTAGNTIYF.

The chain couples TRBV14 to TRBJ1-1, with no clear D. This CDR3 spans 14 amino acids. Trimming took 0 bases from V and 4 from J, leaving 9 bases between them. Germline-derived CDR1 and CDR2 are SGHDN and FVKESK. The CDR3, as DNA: TGTGCCAGCAGCCAAGATGGAGGTCGCACTGAAGCTTTCTTT. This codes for CASSQDGGRTEAFF.

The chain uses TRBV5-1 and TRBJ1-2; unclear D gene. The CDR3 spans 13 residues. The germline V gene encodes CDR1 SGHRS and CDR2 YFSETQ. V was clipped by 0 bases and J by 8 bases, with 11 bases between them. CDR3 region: CASSLGQASGYTF. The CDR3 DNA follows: TGCGCCAGCAGCTTGGGCCAGGCCTCGGGCTACACCTTC. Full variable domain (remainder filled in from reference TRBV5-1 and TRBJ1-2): KAGVTQTPRYLIKTRGQQVTLSCSPISGHRSVSWYQQTPGQGLQFLFEYFSETQRNKGNFPGRFSGRQFSNSRSEMNVSTLELGDSALYLCASSLGQASGYTFGSGTRLTVV.

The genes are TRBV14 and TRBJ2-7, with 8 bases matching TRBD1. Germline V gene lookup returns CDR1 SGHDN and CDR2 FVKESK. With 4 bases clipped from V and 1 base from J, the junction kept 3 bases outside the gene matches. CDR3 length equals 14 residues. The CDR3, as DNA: TGTGCCAGCAGCCCCTGGGACAGGTCCTACGAGCAGTACTTC. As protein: CASSPWDRSYEQYF. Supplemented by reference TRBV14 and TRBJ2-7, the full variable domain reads EAGVTQFPSHSVIEKGQTVTLRCDPISGHDNLYWYRRVMGKEIKFLLHFVKESKQDESGMPNNRFLAERTGGTYSTLKVQPAELEDSGVYFCASSPWDRSYEQYFGPGTRLTVT.

This CDR3 is CASSYFRVRDQPQHF. The CDR3 nucleotides read TGTGCCAGCAGTTACTTCAGGGTAAGGGATCAGCCCCAGCATTTT. V is TRBV6-5 and J is TRBJ1-5, with a weak D call TRBD1 (5 bases). This CDR3 has 15 amino acids. V gave up 1 base and J gave up 5 bases, with 12 bases separating them. Germline CDR1 MNHEY, CDR2 SVGAGI.

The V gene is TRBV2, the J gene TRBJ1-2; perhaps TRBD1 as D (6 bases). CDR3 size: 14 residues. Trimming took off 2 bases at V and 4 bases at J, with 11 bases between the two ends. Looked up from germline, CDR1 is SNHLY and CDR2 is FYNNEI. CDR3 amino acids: CASSETGIGYGYTF. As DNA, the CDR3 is TGTGCCAGCAGTGAAACAGGGATCGGCTATGGCTACACCTTC.

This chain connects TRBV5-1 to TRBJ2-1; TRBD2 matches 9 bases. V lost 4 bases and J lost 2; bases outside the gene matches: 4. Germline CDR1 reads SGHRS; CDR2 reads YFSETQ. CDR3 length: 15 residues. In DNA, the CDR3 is TGCGCCAGCAGCCTGGGACTAGCTACCTACAATGAGCAGTTCTTC. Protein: CASSLGLATYNEQFF.

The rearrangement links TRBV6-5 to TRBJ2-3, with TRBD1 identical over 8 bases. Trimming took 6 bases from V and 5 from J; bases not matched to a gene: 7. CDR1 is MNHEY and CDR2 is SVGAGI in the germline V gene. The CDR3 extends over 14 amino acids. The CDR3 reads CASRLQGEIDTQYF. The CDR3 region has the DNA TGTGCCAGCAGGTTACAGGGGGAGATAGATACGCAGTATTTT.

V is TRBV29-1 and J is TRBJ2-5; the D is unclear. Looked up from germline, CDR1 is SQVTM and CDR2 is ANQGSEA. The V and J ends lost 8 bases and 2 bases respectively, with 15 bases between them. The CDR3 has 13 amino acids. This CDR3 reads CSLHLLGQETQYF. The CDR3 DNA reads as TGCAGCTTACACCTCCTGGGGCAAGAGACCCAGTACTTC. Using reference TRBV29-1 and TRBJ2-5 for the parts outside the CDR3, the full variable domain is SAVISQKPSRDICQRGTSLTIQCQVDSQVTMMFWYRQQPGQSLTLIATANQGSEATYESGFVIDKFPISRPNLTFSTLTVSNMSPEDSSIYLCSLHLLGQETQYFGPGTRLLVL.

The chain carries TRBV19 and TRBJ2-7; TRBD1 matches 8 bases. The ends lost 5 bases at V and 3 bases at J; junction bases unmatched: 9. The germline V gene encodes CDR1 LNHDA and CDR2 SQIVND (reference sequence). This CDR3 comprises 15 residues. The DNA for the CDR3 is TGTGCCAGTAGTGCTCACCAGGGGGCGGACTACGAGCAGTACTTC. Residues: CASSAHQGADYEQYF.